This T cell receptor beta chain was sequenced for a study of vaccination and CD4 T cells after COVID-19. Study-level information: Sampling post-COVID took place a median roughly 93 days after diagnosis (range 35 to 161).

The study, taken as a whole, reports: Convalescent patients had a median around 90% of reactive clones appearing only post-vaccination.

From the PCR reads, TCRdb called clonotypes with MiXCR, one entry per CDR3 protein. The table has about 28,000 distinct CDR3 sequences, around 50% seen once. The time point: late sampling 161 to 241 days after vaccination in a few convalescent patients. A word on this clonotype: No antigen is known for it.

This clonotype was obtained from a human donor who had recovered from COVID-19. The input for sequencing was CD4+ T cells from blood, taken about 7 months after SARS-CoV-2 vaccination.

CDR3 amino acids: CASSWGQAGTEAFF. For the CDR3, the DNA is TGTGCCAGCAGTTGGGGACAGGCGGGCACTGAAGCTTTCTTT. The chain uses TRBV6-5 and TRBJ1-1, with 8 nucleotides matching TRBD1. The V gene's germline CDR1 is MNHEY and CDR2 SVGAGI. The J segment lost 4 bases and the V segment lost 4 bases, leaving 5 bases of the junction unmatched. The CDR3 length is 14 residues.